The T cell receptor (beta chain) described here comes from a study of blood T cell repertoires in COVID-19. For the study at large: Nucleic acid was either cDNA or gDNA, and it came from T cells, B-cell-depleted T cells, or PBMCs.

Authors' processing steps: Amplification of reference gene primers provided the estimated nucleated cell counts. The protocol was immunoSEQ multiplex PCR, while the TCRdb copy is restricted to in-frame clones and leaves out a portion. The D gene and trimming were derived from the DNA, and the V and J assignments and clone size from that table. The sample contains tens of thousands of clones, about nine tenths of which appear only once. This CDR3 has 14 amino acids. The junction had 6 bases not matched to a gene; V was cut back by 4 bases and J by 6 bases. Germline CDR1 is SGHRS and CDR2 is YFSETQ. This clone was found a few times.

The sequence derives from a man between 65 and 79 years old with active or convalescent COVID-19. The genes are TRBV5-1 and TRBJ1-1; 10 nucleotides agree with TRBD1. The sequenced material came from peripheral blood. The chain's CDR3 is CASSKGQGFPEAFF. In nucleotides, the CDR3 is TGCGCCAGCAGCAAGGGACAGGGGTTCCCTGAAGCTTTCTTT.